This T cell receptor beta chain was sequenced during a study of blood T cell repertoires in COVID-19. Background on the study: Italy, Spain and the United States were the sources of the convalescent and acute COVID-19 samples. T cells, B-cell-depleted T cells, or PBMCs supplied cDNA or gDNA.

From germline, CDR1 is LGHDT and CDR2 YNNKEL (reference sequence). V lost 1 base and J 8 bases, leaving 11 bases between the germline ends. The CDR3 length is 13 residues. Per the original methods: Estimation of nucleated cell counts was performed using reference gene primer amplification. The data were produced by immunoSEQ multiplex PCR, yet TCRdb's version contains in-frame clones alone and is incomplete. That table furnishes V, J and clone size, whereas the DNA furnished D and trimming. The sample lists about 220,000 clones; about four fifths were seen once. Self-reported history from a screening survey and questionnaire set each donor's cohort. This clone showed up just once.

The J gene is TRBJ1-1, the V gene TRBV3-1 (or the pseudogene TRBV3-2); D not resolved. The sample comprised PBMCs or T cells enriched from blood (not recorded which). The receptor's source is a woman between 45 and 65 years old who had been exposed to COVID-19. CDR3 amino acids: CASSQGKSPEAFF. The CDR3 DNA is TGTGCCAGCAGCCAAGGTAAGAGCCCCGAAGCTTTCTTT.